One TCR beta chain is described in this entry. Its target is not known. These data are taken from a study of high-grade serous ovarian cancer treatment subgroups. Regarding the study as a whole: Without spatial data, bulk sequencing limits insight into HGSC tumor diversity. Different patients shared almost no repertoire; same-patient tumors shared about 0.1 to 0.8. Repertoire analysis covered CDR3 alone, not CDR1 or CDR2.

The CDR3 is 14 amino acids. The germline V gene encodes CDR1 KGHSH and CDR2 LQKENI. The V and J ends lost 5 bases and 2 bases, in that order; junction bases with no gene match: 4. Method: immunoSEQ multiplex PCR; TCRdb's copy keeps in-frame clones and lacks some. The sample includes 4,500 to 6,000 clones, approximately 68% of them seen just once. Tumor samples were taken before definitive surgery or chemotherapy. J is TRBJ2-7 and V is TRBV18, with TRBD1 matching 9 bases. Sequenced: tumor tissue. The source is a human donor with high-grade serous ovarian cancer. Written as DNA, the CDR3 is TGTGCCAGCTCAACAGGGGGCCTCCCCTACGAGCAGTACTTC. Its protein is CASSTGGLPYEQYF.